Following are 9 T cell receptor beta chains from one sample sequenced in a study of T-cell memory formation after mild COVID-19. MiXCR was run by TCRdb on the 5' RACE reads, yielding one entry per CDR3 protein. The table has fewer than 500,000 distinct CDR3 sequences, roughly 23% seen once. Sequencing used PBMCs or a T cell subset sorted from them (not recorded which). These receptors all come from an adult woman who had mild COVID-19 (a few samples of this study predate the infection). Cell type and time point are not known.

J is TRBJ2-3 and V is TRBV6-6; D is unclear. The CDR3 covers 14 residues. The germline V gene has CDR1 MNHNY and CDR2 SVGAGI (reference sequence). The ends were cut back, 4 bases at V and 2 bases at J, with 10 bases in the middle. The DNA for the CDR3 is TGTGCCAGCAGTTCTCGCGCAGTCACAGATACGCAGTATTTT. Its protein is CASSSRAVTDTQYF.

The sample holds a few counts of this clonotype. This chain connects TRBV5-6 to TRBJ2-3; unclear D gene. The CDR3 spans 16 residues. Trimming shortened V by 4 bases and J by 6 bases, and 21 bases separated the two germline ends. Germline values: CDR1 SGHDT, CDR2 YYEEEE. DNA for the CDR3: TGTGCCAGCAGCCCCTTCGTCCCCTCTCGCGTGGATACGCAGTATTTT. Its protein is CASSPFVPSRVDTQYF.

This clonotype was counted only a few times. Germline and junction disagree at one end, which may indicate a read error. This chain connects TRBV7-6 to TRBJ2-1; D unclear. CDR1 SGHVS and CDR2 FNYEAQ come from the germline V gene. This CDR3 has 11 amino acids. The CDR3: CASSIAWEQFF. The CDR3 coding sequence is TGTGCCAGCAGCATAGCTTGGGAGCAGTTCTTC.

The rearrangement uses TRBV2 and TRBJ1-5, with a tentative D call TRBD1 (6 bases). This CDR3 has 15 residues. The germline CDR1 and CDR2 sequences are SNHLY and FYNNEI. V lost 6 bases, J lost 0 bases, and 12 bases lay in between. Here the CDR3 reads CASRAGDFSNQPQHF. The CDR3 coding sequence is TGTGCCAGCAGGGCAGGGGATTTTAGCAATCAGCCCCAGCATTTT.

Of note for this clonotype: Because the CDR3 is missing its conserved closing phenylalanine or tryptophan, this is likely a read error. The chain combines TRBV7-8 with TRBJ2-5, with TRBD1 identical over 7 bases. Germline trimming cut 5 bases from V and 5 bases from J; bases unmatched to any gene: 8. This CDR3 has 14 residues. Germline V gives CDR1 SGHVS, CDR2 FQNEAQ. The CDR3 nucleotides are TGTGCCAGCAGCCCCTTGACAGGGTGGGAGACCCAGTACTTA. Its translation: CASSPLTGWETQYL.

This clonotype was seen only a few times. The rearrangement uses TRBV5-1 and TRBJ2-2; D gene ambiguous. Germline V gene data show CDR1 as SGHRS and CDR2 as YFSETQ. This CDR3 region has 14 residues. Trimming removed 5 bases at V and 1 base at J, with 9 bases between. The CDR3 sequence: CASSPAGNTGELFF. Written as DNA, the CDR3 is TGCGCCAGCAGTCCCGCCGGGAACACCGGGGAGCTGTTTTTT.

This clonotype was detected a few times. The chain carries TRBV15 and TRBJ2-2, with D tentatively TRBD1 or TRBD2 (5 bases each). Germline values: CDR1 LNHNV, CDR2 YYDKDF (reference sequence). This CDR3 spans 14 amino acids. V gave up 4 bases and J gave up 4 bases, with 10 bases separating them. The CDR3 bases are TGTGCCACCAGCATAGCCGGGGCCACCGGGGAGCTGTTTTTT. It yields the protein CATSIAGATGELFF.

This clonotype was seen at least ten times. The chain is built from TRBV7-9 and TRBJ2-2; D is undetermined. Germline loops: CDR1 SEHNR, CDR2 FQNEAQ (reference sequence). The CDR3 contains 13 residues. Deletions cut 3 bases from V and 3 bases from J, with 5 bases between. CDR3 loop: CASSFWDTGELFF. The CDR3 nucleotides read TGTGCCAGCAGCTTTTGGGACACCGGGGAGCTGTTTTTT.

The genes are TRBV7-8 and TRBJ1-6; TRBD1 might be the D (5 bases). Trimming cost V 2 bases and J 8 bases, with 19 bases left between them. There are 17 residues in the CDR3. Per the germline V gene, CDR1 is SGHVS and CDR2 is FQNEAQ. DNA of the CDR3: TGTGCCAGCAGCTTAATGCGGGCTGGAGGGGCTGATTCACCCCTCCACTTT. It encodes CASSLMRAGGADSPLHF.